This is a list of T cell receptor beta chains from one sample in a study of T cell responses to AZD1222 COVID-19 vaccine. The protocol was immunoSEQ multiplex PCR, while the TCRdb copy is restricted to in-frame clones and leaves out a portion. The repertoire includes about 92,000 clones, roughly 90% of them detected once, and about 28% sits in the top ten. The material was peripheral blood, obtained on day 0 of AZD1222 vaccination. The receptors come from an adult in good health. CDR3s include the opening cysteine and the closing phenylalanine or tryptophan. Fields, in order: clone size, V gene, D gene, J gene, CDR3 DNA, CDR3 protein. D genes are given only for firm matches. Clone size is not always given. Where it is, it says once, few, many or a class for expanded clones.

size: -
V: TRBV6-5
D: -
J: TRBJ2-7
DNA: TGTGCCAGCAGTTACCGGGACATTTCCTACGAGCAGTACTTC
CDR3: CASSYRDISYEQYF

size: once
V: TRBV11-2
D: TRBD2
J: TRBJ2-5
DNA: TGTGCCAGCAGGGGACTAGCGGGACGGGGAGAGACCCAGTACTTC
CDR3: CASRGLAGRGETQYF

size: -
V: TRBV27
D: -
J: TRBJ2-7
DNA: TGTGCCAGCAGTTTTCGGGCGGGCGAGCAGTACTTC
CDR3: CASSFRAGEQYF

size: once
V: TRBV12-3/TRBV12-4
D: -
J: TRBJ1-1
DNA: TGTGCCAGCAGTTTTTTAGGAGACACTGAAGCTTTCTTT
CDR3: CASSFLGDTEAFF

size: -
V: TRBV14
D: -
J: TRBJ1-2
DNA: TGTGCCAGTGGAAGGGGCTATGGCTACACCTTC
CDR3: CASGRGYGYTF

size: -
V: TRBV7-2
D: -
J: TRBJ2-5
DNA: TGTGCCAGCAGCTTAGACCCCGCCTGGGAGACCCAGTACTTC
CDR3: CASSLDPAWETQYF

size: few
V: TRBV5-5
D: -
J: TRBJ1-5
DNA: TGTGCCAGCAGCTTAGGTCAGCCCGATCAGCCCCAGCATTTT
CDR3: CASSLGQPDQPQHF

size: -
V: TRBV4-1
D: -
J: TRBJ1-5
DNA: TGCGCCAGCAGCCATGCGGGAGCTAGCAATCAGCCCCAGCATTTT
CDR3: CASSHAGASNQPQHF

size: -
V: TRBV28
D: -
J: TRBJ1-4
DNA: TGTGCCAGCAGTTTATTGGTCAGAACTAATGAAAAACTGTTTTTT
CDR3: CASSLLVRTNEKLFF

size: -
V: TRBV2
D: -
J: TRBJ1-5
DNA: TGTGCCAGCATGCGGGGGCCCGGTCAGCCCCAGCATTTT
CDR3: CASMRGPGQPQHF

size: -
V: TRBV10-3
D: TRBD2
J: TRBJ2-5
DNA: TGTGCCATCAGTGAGGGGGTAGCGGGAGAAGGGGAGACCCAGTACTTC
CDR3: CAISEGVAGEGETQYF

size: -
V: TRBV11-3
D: -
J: TRBJ2-2
DNA: TGTGCCAGCAGCCCGACCGAAAACACCGGGGAGCTGTTTTTT
CDR3: CASSPTENTGELFF

size: -
V: TRBV27
D: -
J: TRBJ1-6
DNA: TGTGCCAGCAGTTTCGCGGAATATAATTCACCCCTCCACTTT
CDR3: CASSFAEYNSPLHF

size: -
V: TRBV4-2
D: TRBD2
J: TRBJ2-1
DNA: TGTGCCAGCAGCCAAGACCCTAGCGGGAGCCACAATGAGCAGTTCTTC
CDR3: CASSQDPSGSHNEQFF

size: -
V: TRBV5-4
D: TRBD1
J: TRBJ2-3
DNA: TGTGCCAGCAGCTTGGGGACAGGTGTTGCAGATACGCAGTATTTT
CDR3: CASSLGTGVADTQYF

size: -
V: TRBV10-2
D: -
J: TRBJ2-5
DNA: TGCGCCAGCAGTGGGGGGTTGGCGGAGACCCAGTACTTC
CDR3: CASSGGLAETQYF

size: once
V: TRBV18
D: -
J: TRBJ1-1
DNA: TGTGCCAGCTCACCACTTCAGGAGTTCGCTTTCTTT
CDR3: CASSPLQEFAFF

size: -
V: TRBV7-2
D: -
J: TRBJ2-5
DNA: TGTGCCAGCAGCTCAGACTATTCGGGGTTGGAGACCCAGTACTTC
CDR3: CASSSDYSGLETQYF

size: -
V: TRBV28
D: TRBD1
J: TRBJ1-4
DNA: TGTGCCACTGAGGGACAGGGGTATGAAAAACTGTTTTTT
CDR3: CATEGQGYEKLFF

size: few
V: TRBV27
D: -
J: TRBJ2-5
DNA: TGTGCCAGCAGTGTCCAAGAGACCCAGTACTTC
CDR3: CASSVQETQYF

size: -
V: TRBV3-1/TRBV3-2
D: -
J: TRBJ1-5
DNA: TGTGCCAGCAGCCCGGGGCCTGGGGCTGGCAATCAGCCCCAGCATTTT
CDR3: CASSPGPGAGNQPQHF

size: -
V: TRBV5-4
D: -
J: TRBJ2-3
DNA: TGTGCCAGCAGCCCCGGTGGGCGGGTCGGGGGCACAGATACGCAGTATTTT
CDR3: CASSPGGRVGGTDTQYF

size: -
V: TRBV5-1
D: -
J: TRBJ1-4
DNA: TGCGCCAGCAGCTTGGAACCAGGGGCCGGGGGTGAAAAACTGTTTTTT
CDR3: CASSLEPGAGGEKLFF

size: -
V: TRBV6-2/TRBV6-3
D: TRBD2
J: TRBJ2-7
DNA: TGTGCCAGCAGTTACTCGTTGCGGGAGTCCTCCTACGAGCAGTACTTC
CDR3: CASSYSLRESSYEQYF

size: once
V: TRBV7-7
D: TRBD2
J: TRBJ2-5
DNA: TGTGCTAGCAGTCTAATAGCGGGAGAGGAGGAGACCCAGTACTTC
CDR3: CASSLIAGEEETQYF

size: -
V: TRBV6-1
D: -
J: TRBJ2-7
DNA: TGTGCCAGCAGTGAATTCCCTTTATTGAACAGTTACGAGCAGTACTTC
CDR3: CASSEFPLLNSYEQYF

size: -
V: TRBV11-3
D: -
J: TRBJ2-2
DNA: TGTGCCAGCTCCCGGGACAGCGGGTCCGGGGAGCTGTTTTTT
CDR3: CASSRDSGSGELFF

size: -
V: TRBV19
D: -
J: TRBJ2-7
DNA: TGTGCCAGTAGTATGGAGGCTAGCAACCACGAGCAGTACTTC
CDR3: CASSMEASNHEQYF

size: -
V: TRBV5-4
D: -
J: TRBJ2-7
DNA: TGTGCCAGCAGCTCGCAGACAGGTACTCGGGAGCAGTACTTC
CDR3: CASSSQTGTREQYF

size: few
V: TRBV30
D: TRBD1
J: TRBJ2-7
DNA: TGTGCCTGGGCGACAGGGCACGAGCAGTACTTC
CDR3: CAWATGHEQYF

size: -
V: TRBV7-9
D: -
J: TRBJ1-1
DNA: TGTGCCAGCAGCTCGGAGAAGAACACTGAAGCTTTCTTT
CDR3: CASSSEKNTEAFF

size: -
V: TRBV9
D: -
J: TRBJ2-7
DNA: TGTGCCAGCAGCGTCGGGGGCTCCTCCTACGAGCAGTACTTC
CDR3: CASSVGGSSYEQYF

size: few
V: TRBV6-5
D: TRBD1
J: TRBJ2-7
DNA: TGTGCCAGCCGGACAGGGACCTACGAGCAGTACTTC
CDR3: CASRTGTYEQYF

size: -
V: TRBV6-6
D: -
J: TRBJ2-7
DNA: TGTGCCAGCAGTTACCCCCGGGGGCAGGCTAACGAGCAGTACTTC
CDR3: CASSYPRGQANEQYF

size: -
V: TRBV5-6
D: -
J: TRBJ2-7
DNA: TGTGCCAGCAGCCACAGGGAAGGCGCCTACGAGCAGTACTTC
CDR3: CASSHREGAYEQYF

size: -
V: TRBV4-2
D: -
J: TRBJ1-6
DNA: TGTGCCAGCAGCCAACCTTCACGGGGGGGCCCCTCACCCCTCCACTTT
CDR3: CASSQPSRGGPSPLHF

size: few
V: TRBV27
D: TRBD1
J: TRBJ1-1
DNA: TGTGCCAGCAGTTTTTCGCAGGGGGTTGATGGAGCTTTCTTT
CDR3: CASSFSQGVDGAFF

size: -
V: TRBV20-1
D: -
J: TRBJ2-5
DNA: TGCAGTGCTAGTTCTCGCTACCAAGAGACCCAGTACTTC
CDR3: CSASSRYQETQYF

size: -
V: TRBV4-3
D: TRBD2
J: TRBJ2-5
DNA: TGCGCCAGCAGCCAGATAGCGGGGAACATCCAAGAGACCCAGTACTTC
CDR3: CASSQIAGNIQETQYF

size: -
V: TRBV9
D: -
J: TRBJ1-2
DNA: TGTGCCAGCAGCGTAGAAAGTATTAACTATGGCCACACCTTC
CDR3: CASSVESINYGHTF

size: -
V: TRBV27
D: TRBD2
J: TRBJ2-7
DNA: TGTGCCAGCAGTTTTGTTCTAGCGGGAATCTACGAGCAGTACTTC
CDR3: CASSFVLAGIYEQYF

size: -
V: TRBV19
D: TRBD1
J: TRBJ2-7
DNA: TGTGCCAGTAGTACCGGGACAGGGGCGTTCGGCGAGCAGTACTTC
CDR3: CASSTGTGAFGEQYF

size: once
V: TRBV9
D: -
J: TRBJ2-1
DNA: TGTGCCAGCAGCGTAGACCGTCGCGTCCACAATGAGCAGTTCTTC
CDR3: CASSVDRRVHNEQFF